This TCR beta chain derives from a study of shared clonotypes between healthy human individuals. Study results and limitations: When compared with the clonotypes that were shared by all four sorted-subset donors, the non-shared clonotypes turned out to have lower generation probabilities. Across a few donors, naive CD4 shared about 5%, naive CD8 more than 3%, memory CD4 about 2.4%, memory CD8 roughly 0.37%. The sampled material consisted only of blood, and tissue repertoires are likely to differ.

With regard to this clone: Its specificity is not known.

Terminally differentiated effector memory CD45RA+ cells were excluded by CCR7 positive selection of CD45RO-negative cells. Caucasian adults residing in Nashville, Tennessee made up all the donors. CDR3 length: 14 residues. V dropped 3 bases and J dropped 4; count of bases not matched to a gene: 3. Germline V gene lookup returns CDR1 SEHNR and CDR2 FQNEAQ (reference sequence). The assay was immunoSEQ multiplex PCR, and TCRdb's table has in-frame clones only and misses some. Counted here are some 2.1 million clones, 93% occurring once; the ten biggest clones make up around 1.8%. Sequencing was done on a sample of naive CD8+ T cells from PBMCs. This clonotype was obtained from a man aged 18 to 35 in good health. Some clones in this sample may be carry-over from other donors' samples. The V and J genes are TRBV7-9 and TRBJ2-5; the match to TRBD1 covers 9 bases. CDR3 amino acids: CASSFTGGGETQYF. DNA for the CDR3: TGTGCCAGCAGCTTTACAGGGGGCGGAGAGACCCAGTACTTC.